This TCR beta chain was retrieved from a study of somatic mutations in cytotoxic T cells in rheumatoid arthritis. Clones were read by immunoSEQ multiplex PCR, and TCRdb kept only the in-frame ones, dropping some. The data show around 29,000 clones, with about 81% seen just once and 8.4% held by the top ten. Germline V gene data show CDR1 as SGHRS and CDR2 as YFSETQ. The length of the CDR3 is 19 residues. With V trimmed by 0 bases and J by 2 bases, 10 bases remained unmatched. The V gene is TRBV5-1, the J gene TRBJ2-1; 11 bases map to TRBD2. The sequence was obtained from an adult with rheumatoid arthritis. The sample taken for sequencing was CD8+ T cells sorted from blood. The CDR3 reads CASSLAWDSSGGTYNEQFF. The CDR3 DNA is TGCGCCAGCAGCTTGGCCTGGGACTCTAGCGGGGGGACCTACAATGAGCAGTTCTTC.